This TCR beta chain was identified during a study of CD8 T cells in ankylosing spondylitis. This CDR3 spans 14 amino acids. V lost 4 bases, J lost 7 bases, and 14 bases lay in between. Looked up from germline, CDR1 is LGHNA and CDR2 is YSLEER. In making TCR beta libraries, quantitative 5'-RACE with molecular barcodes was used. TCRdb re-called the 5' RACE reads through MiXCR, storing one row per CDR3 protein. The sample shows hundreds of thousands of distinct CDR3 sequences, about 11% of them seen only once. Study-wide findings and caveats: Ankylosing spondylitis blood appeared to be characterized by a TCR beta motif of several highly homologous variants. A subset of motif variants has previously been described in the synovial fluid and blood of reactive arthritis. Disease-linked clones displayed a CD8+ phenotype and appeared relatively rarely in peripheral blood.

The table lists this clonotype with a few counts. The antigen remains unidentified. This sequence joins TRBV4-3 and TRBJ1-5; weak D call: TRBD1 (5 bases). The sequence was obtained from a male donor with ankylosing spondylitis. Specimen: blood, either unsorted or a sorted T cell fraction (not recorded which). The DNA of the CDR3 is TGCGCCAGCAGCCCTCGGGGGGGACGACAGCCCCAGCATTTT. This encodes CASSPRGGRQPQHF.